The present entry profiles one T cell receptor beta chain with its context. The data derive from a study of blood T cell repertoires in COVID-19. For the study at large: The origin of the acute and convalescent COVID-19 samples was the United States, Italy and Spain. From T cells, B-cell-depleted T cells, or PBMCs came the material, which was cDNA or gDNA.

Per the authors' pipeline: Quantification of nucleated cells was approximated via reference gene primer amplification. Only in-frame clones appear in the TCRdb table, and some are missing; sequencing was by immunoSEQ multiplex PCR. D and trimming were read from the DNA, whereas the V and J calls and clone size are those reported in that table. In the table there are some 42,000 clones, roughly 81% of which are singletons. V was cut by 4 bases and J by 2 bases, with 12 bases left in between. Germline lookup yields CDR1 ENHRY and CDR2 SYGVKD. The CDR3 sequence is 15 residues long. The TCR originated in a woman in her seventies in a cohort sampled during active COVID-19. The specimen was peripheral blood. V gene TRBV10-3 combines with J gene TRBJ1-3; D remains unclear. This CDR3 reads CAISGNGGAGNTIYF. CDR3 nucleotide sequence: TGTGCCATCAGTGGAAATGGAGGAGCTGGAAACACCATATATTTT.